This T cell receptor (beta chain) emerged from a study of lung T cells in sarcoidosis with Löfgren's syndrome. Study-wide background: Löfgren's syndrome patients were the main repertoire analysis focus. Findings and limits, study-wide: The most expanded V genes in Löfgren's patients were reportedly TRAV12-1 and TRBV2. Multiple Löfgren's syndrome patients reportedly shared TRAV12-1 and TRBV2 CDR3 motifs, suggesting public CD4+ TCRs.

Germline V gives CDR1 MDHEN, CDR2 SYDVKM. The CDR3 is 14 amino acids. Trimming stripped 8 bases from V and 0 bases from J, with 12 bases between. This clonotype has at least ten counts. Its target is unknown. TCRdb called the reads again in MiXCR, with one record for every CDR3 protein. The table includes about 19,000 distinct CDR3 sequences, around 23% detected once. The genes are TRBV28 and TRBJ2-3; the D is unclear. Sequences were obtained from CD4+ T cells from bronchoalveolar lavage. The origin of this receptor is a human donor with sarcoidosis (Löfgren's syndrome or another form), or a control subject (not recorded which). The CDR3 DNA follows: TGTGCCAGCCAAGAAGACCTTAGCACAGATACGCAGTATTTT. It encodes CASQEDLSTDTQYF.